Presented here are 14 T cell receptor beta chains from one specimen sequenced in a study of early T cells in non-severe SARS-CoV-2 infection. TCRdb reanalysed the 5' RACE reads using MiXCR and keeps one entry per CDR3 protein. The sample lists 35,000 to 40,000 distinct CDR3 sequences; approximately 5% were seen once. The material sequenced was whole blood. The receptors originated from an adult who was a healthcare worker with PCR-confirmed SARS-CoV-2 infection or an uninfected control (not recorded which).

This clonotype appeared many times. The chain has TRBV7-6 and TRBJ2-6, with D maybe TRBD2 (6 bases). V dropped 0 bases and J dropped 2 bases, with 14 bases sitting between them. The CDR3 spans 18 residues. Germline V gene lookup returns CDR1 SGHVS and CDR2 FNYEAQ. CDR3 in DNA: TGTGCCAGCAGCTTAGCGCATGGAGGAGGGGCTGGGGCCAACGTCCTGACTTTC. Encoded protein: CASSLAHGGGAGANVLTF.

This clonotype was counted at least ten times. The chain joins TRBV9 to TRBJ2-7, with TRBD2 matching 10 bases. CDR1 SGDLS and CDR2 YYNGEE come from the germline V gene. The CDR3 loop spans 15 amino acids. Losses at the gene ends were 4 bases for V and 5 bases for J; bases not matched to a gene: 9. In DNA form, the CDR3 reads TGTGCCAGCAGCTACACTAGCGGGATAACTAACGAGCAGTACTTC. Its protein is CASSYTSGITNEQYF.

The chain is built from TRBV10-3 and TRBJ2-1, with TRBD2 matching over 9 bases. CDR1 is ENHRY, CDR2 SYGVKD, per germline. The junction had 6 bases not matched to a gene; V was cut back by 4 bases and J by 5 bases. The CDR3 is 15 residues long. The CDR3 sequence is CAISAAGGIDNEQFF. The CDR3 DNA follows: TGTGCCATCAGTGCGGCGGGAGGGATCGACAATGAGCAGTTCTTC.

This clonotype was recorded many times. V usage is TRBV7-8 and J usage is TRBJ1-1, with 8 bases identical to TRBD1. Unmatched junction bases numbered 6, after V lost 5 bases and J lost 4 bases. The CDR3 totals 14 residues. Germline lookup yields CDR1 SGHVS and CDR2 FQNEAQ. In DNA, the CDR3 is TGTGCCAGCAGCGCGGACAGGGTGGTCACTGAAGCTTTCTTT. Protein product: CASSADRVVTEAFF.

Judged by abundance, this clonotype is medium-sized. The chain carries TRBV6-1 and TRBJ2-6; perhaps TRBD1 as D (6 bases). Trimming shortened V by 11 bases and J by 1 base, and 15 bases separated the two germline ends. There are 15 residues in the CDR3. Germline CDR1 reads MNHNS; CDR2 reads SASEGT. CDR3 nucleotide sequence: TGTGCCGTACAGGGATGGGGGTCTGGGGCCAACGTCCTGACTTTC. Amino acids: CAVQGWGSGANVLTF.

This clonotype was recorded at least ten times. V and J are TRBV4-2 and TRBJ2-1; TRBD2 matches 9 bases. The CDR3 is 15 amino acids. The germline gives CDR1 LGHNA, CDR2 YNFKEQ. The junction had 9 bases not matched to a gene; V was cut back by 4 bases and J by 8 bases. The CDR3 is CASSPRLAAGDEQFF. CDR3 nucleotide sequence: TGTGCCAGCAGCCCACGACTAGCGGCTGGGGATGAGCAGTTCTTC.

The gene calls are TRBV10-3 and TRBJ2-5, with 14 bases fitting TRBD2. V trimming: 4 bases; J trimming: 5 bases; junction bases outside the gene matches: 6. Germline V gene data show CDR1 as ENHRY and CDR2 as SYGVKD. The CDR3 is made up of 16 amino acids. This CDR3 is CAISARGLAGAETQYF. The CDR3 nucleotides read TGTGCCATCAGTGCCAGGGGACTAGCGGGAGCCGAGACCCAGTACTTC.

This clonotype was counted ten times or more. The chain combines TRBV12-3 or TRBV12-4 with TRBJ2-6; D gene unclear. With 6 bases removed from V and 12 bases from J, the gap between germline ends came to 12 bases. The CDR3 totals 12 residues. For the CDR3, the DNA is TGTGCCAGCAGCTTTGAGTCCGGCGTCCTGACTTTC. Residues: CASSFESGVLTF.

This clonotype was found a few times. This CDR3 reads CASSSLGLAGSYNEQFF. The DNA of the CDR3 is TGTGCCAGCAGCTCCCTCGGACTAGCGGGAAGCTACAATGAGCAGTTCTTC. The genes are TRBV7-2 and TRBJ2-1; TRBD2 matches at 12 bases. The junction had 7 bases not matched to a gene; V was cut back by 4 bases and J by 3 bases. Germline V lookup: CDR1 SGHTA, CDR2 FQGNSA. The CDR3 totals 17 residues.

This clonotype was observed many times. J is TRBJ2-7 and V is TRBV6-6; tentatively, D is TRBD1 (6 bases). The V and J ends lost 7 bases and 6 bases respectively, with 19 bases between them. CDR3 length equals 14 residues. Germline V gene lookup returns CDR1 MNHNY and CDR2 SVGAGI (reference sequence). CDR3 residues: CASTKGRGLGEQYF. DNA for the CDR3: TGTGCCAGCACCAAAGGCAGGGGTCTCGGCGAGCAGTACTTC.

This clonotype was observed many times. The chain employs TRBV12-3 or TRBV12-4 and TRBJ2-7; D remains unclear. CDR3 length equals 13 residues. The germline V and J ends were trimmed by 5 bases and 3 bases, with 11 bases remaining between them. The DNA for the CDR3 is TGTGCCAGCAGTATAACAGAGAACTACGAGCAGTACTTC. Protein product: CASSITENYEQYF.

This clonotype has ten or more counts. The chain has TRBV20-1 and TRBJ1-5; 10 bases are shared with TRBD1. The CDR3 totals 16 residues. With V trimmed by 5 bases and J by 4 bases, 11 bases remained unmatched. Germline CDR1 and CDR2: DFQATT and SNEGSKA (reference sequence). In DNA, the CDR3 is TGCAGTGCTGCGCCCCGGGACAGGGGAAAGAATCAGCCCCAGCATTTT. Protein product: CSAAPRDRGKNQPQHF.

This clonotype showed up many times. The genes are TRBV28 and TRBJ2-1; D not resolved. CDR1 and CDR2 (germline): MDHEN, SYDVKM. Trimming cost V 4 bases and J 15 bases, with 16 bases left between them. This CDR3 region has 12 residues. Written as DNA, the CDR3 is TGTGCCAGCAGTTCTCCTGGGAAGCTTCGGTTCTTC. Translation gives CASSSPGKLRFF.

The DNA of the CDR3 is TGTGCCAGCAGCCCCACCAACATGGGCTATGGCTACACCTTC. It encodes CASSPTNMGYGYTF. The chain carries TRBV5-6 and TRBJ1-2; D is unresolved. V gave up 4 bases and J gave up 4 bases, with 14 bases separating them. CDR3 length: 14 residues. Germline assignment: CDR1 SGHDT and CDR2 YYEEEE.